The rows below give T cell receptor beta chains drawn from one sample of a study of a mutant IDH1 vaccine in newly diagnosed glioma. Their antigen targets remain unknown. Assay used: immunoSEQ multiplex PCR; TCRdb lists only in-frame clones, some missing. Of tens of thousands of clones listed, 70% to 80% were seen once; the top ten hold approximately 9.1%. The sample was PBMCs, taken from a glioma patient whose treatment included an IDH1 peptide vaccine. These receptors originate from a woman younger than 35 with glioma. Both conserved end residues are part of each CDR3. A D gene is named only where the DNA matches it firmly. Rows give clone size only sometimes, using once, few, many, or a class for an expanded clone.

>TRBJ1-1|TRBV5-1|-|-
TGCGCCAGCAGCTTAACCCAGGGAAGCACTGAAGCTTTCTTT
CASSLTQGSTEAFF
>TRBJ1-5|TRBV2|-|-
TGTGCCAGCGGGGTAAGAGGGTACGATCAGCCCCAGCATTTT
CASGVRGYDQPQHF
>TRBJ1-5|TRBV19|few|-
TGTGCCAGCAGGGCCCAGGGACCTAGCAATCAGCCCCAGCATTTT
CASRAQGPSNQPQHF
>TRBJ1-5|TRBV5-1|few|-
TGCGCCAGCAGCTTAGACTACAATCAGCCCCAGCATTTT
CASSLDYNQPQHF
>TRBJ2-5|TRBV19|-|TRBD2
TGTGCCAGTAGCCGCGGGGCGGGAGGAAGGCAGACCCAGTACTTC
CASSRGAGGRQTQYF
>TRBJ2-3|TRBV14|once|-
TGTGCCAGCAGCCAAGACGTAGCGGTCACAGATACGCAGTATTTT
CASSQDVAVTDTQYF
>TRBJ1-1|TRBV20-1|-|-
TGCAGTGCTGGACAGAACACTGAAGCTTTCTTT
CSAGQNTEAFF
>TRBJ1-4|TRBV4-1|-|-
TGCGCCAGCAGCCAAGAGCGGACTACTAATGAAAAACTGTTTTTT
CASSQERTTNEKLFF
>TRBJ2-2|TRBV10-3|once|-
TGTGCCATCAGTCCTGGGACAACCACCGGGGAGCTGTTTTTT
CAISPGTTTGELFF
>TRBJ2-2|TRBV7-9|-|-
TGTGCCAGCACAGTAACAGGGATGAACACCGGGGAGCTGTTTTTT
CASTVTGMNTGELFF
>TRBJ1-5|TRBV2|-|-
TGTGCCAGCAGTGCGGGACTCCAGAGCAATCAGCCCCAGCATTTT
CASSAGLQSNQPQHF
>TRBJ1-5|TRBV5-1|-|-
TGCGCCAGCAGCTTGGCGGGACTCCCAAATCAGCCCCAGCATTTT
CASSLAGLPNQPQHF
>TRBJ1-1|TRBV6-5|-|-
TGTGCCAGCAGCTCGATGGTCGCTGAAGCTTTCTTT
CASSSMVAEAFF
>TRBJ1-1|TRBV2|-|TRBD1
TGTGCCAGCAGCAAGACAGGGTGGGGAGAGAACACTGAAGCTTTCTTT
CASSKTGWGENTEAFF
>TRBJ2-7|TRBV7-6|-|-
TGTGCCAGCAGCCGCCGGCAGGACAGTATCGAGCAGTACTTC
CASSRRQDSIEQYF
>TRBJ2-1|TRBV10-3|once|TRBD1
TGTGCCACCGGACAGGGAATATACAATGAGCAGTTCTTC
CATGQGIYNEQFF
>TRBJ2-5|TRBV2|-|-
TGTGCCAGCAGTGGACTAGTGGTAGAGACCCAGTACTTC
CASSGLVVETQYF
>TRBJ2-5|TRBV11-3|-|-
TGTGCCAGCAGCCCCCCGTCCGGGGAGCAAGAGACCCAGTACTTC
CASSPPSGEQETQYF
>TRBJ1-2|TRBV25-1|-|-
TGTGCCAGCGGGGTCCCCTTAGGTGGCTACACCTTC
CASGVPLGGYTF
>TRBJ1-4|TRBV5-1|-|TRBD1
TGCGCCAGCAGCGTTACAGGGGCCCATAATGAAAAACTGTTTTTT
CASSVTGAHNEKLFF
>TRBJ2-7|TRBV30|-|-
TGTGCCTGGAGAGGGCTCTCCTCCTACGAGCAGTACTTC
CAWRGLSSYEQYF
>TRBJ2-1|TRBV6-5|-|TRBD2
TGTGCCAGCAGTTCAGCGGGAGGATTGTACAATGAGCAGTTCTTC
CASSSAGGLYNEQFF
>TRBJ1-2|TRBV6-5|few|TRBD1
TGTGCCAGCAGTTACACCGGGACAGGGGGAGGCTACACCTTC
CASSYTGTGGGYTF
>TRBJ2-5|TRBV7-8|once|-
TGTGCCAGCAGCTTAGTAGGGGGCCAAGAGACCCAGTACTTC
CASSLVGGQETQYF
>TRBJ1-1|TRBV7-9|few|-
TGTGCCAGTTCCCCGAGACGGAACACTGAAGCTTTCTTT
CASSPRRNTEAFF
>TRBJ2-5|TRBV21-1|-|-
TGTGCCAGCAGCAACCCGAGGGAGACCCAGTACTTC
CASSNPRETQYF
>TRBJ1-2|TRBV27|-|-
TGTGCCAGCAGTCCATCGAAGACAGCCGGCTACACCTTC
CASSPSKTAGYTF
>TRBJ1-2|TRBV10-3|-|-
TGTGCCATCAGTGAGGAAACAGGGTTCTACTATGGCTACACCTTC
CAISEETGFYYGYTF
>TRBJ1-3|TRBV11-3|-|-
TGTGCCAGCAGCCCTTCTATGGGCCTGGCAAACACCATATATTTT
CASSPSMGLANTIYF
>TRBJ2-3|TRBV7-9|few|-
TGTGCCAGCAGCTTAGATACCGGGCATACGCAGTATTTT
CASSLDTGHTQYF
>TRBJ1-5|TRBV5-4|-|TRBD1
TGTGCCAGCAGCTTACAAGGGGGCAACAATCAGCCCCAGCATTTT
CASSLQGGNNQPQHF
>TRBJ1-1|TRBV14|medium-sized|-
TGTGCCAGCAGCCTCCTGATTAGCACTGAAGCTTTCTTT
CASSLLISTEAFF
>TRBJ2-1|TRBV5-1|-|-
TGCGCCAGCAGCTTACGGACACAGAACAATGAGCAGTTCTTC
CASSLRTQNNEQFF
>TRBJ2-7|TRBV28|-|-
TGTGCCAGCAGTTCTCCGGGGAACTACGAGCAGTACTTC
CASSSPGNYEQYF
>TRBJ1-4|TRBV10-3|-|TRBD1
TGTGCCATCAGTGAGGGACAGGGTCATGAAAAACTGTTTTTT
CAISEGQGHEKLFF
>TRBJ2-1|TRBV5-1|-|-
TGCGCCAGCGGGGTTACGTTGGATCAAGAGCAGTTCTTC
CASGVTLDQEQFF
>TRBJ1-4|TRBV5-4|-|-
TGTGCCAGCAGCCCCGGGGCGGGAACTAATGAAAAACTGTTTTTT
CASSPGAGTNEKLFF
>TRBJ2-3|TRBV7-2|-|-
TGTGCCAGCAGCTCAAACATAAGGAGGGTCGGCGATACGCAGTATTTT
CASSSNIRRVGDTQYF
>TRBJ2-3|TRBV29-1|-|TRBD2
TGCAGCGTACCGCAAAGCGGGGCAAGCACAGATACGCAGTATTTT
CSVPQSGASTDTQYF
>TRBJ2-1|TRBV6-4|-|TRBD2
TGTGCCAGCAGTGACGTGGGAGGGCACAATGAGCAGTTCTTC
CASSDVGGHNEQFF
>TRBJ2-2|TRBV15|-|-
TGTGCCACCAGCAGAGGGATCACGGTTAACACCGGGGAGCTGTTTTTT
CATSRGITVNTGELFF
>TRBJ1-6|TRBV2|-|-
TGTGCCAGCAGTGAAGCAGAAAAAAATTCACCCCTCCACTTT
CASSEAEKNSPLHF
>TRBJ2-2|TRBV18|-|-
TGTGCCAGCTCACCTCTTCTACGATCGAACACCGGGGAGCTGTTTTTT
CASSPLLRSNTGELFF
>TRBJ1-1|TRBV15|-|-
TGTGCCACCAGCAGAGATAGAGGGGGAACTGAAGCTTTCTTT
CATSRDRGGTEAFF
>TRBJ2-7|TRBV4-3|-|-
TGCGCCAGCAGCCAAGATTTAGTGTTCTACGAGCAGTACTTC
CASSQDLVFYEQYF
>TRBJ2-5|TRBV5-1|-|-
TGCGCCAGCAGCTCACGGCCGTGGGAGACCCAGTACTTC
CASSSRPWETQYF
>TRBJ1-1|TRBV5-6|-|-
TGTGCCAGCAGCCCCAATGGGGGGTACACTGAAGCTTTCTTT
CASSPNGGYTEAFF
>TRBJ1-5|TRBV30|-|TRBD1
TGTGCCTGGAGCCGAGGACAGGGGGGTCAGCCCCAGCATTTT
CAWSRGQGGQPQHF
>TRBJ2-7|TRBV6-1|-|-
TGTGCCAGCAGCAAACGGGCCGCGATCAACGAGCAGTACTTC
CASSKRAAINEQYF
>TRBJ1-2|TRBV25-1|few|-
TGTGCCAGCAGCGAAAGAGCCCTCTATGGCTACACCTTC
CASSERALYGYTF
>TRBJ1-1|TRBV7-6|-|TRBD1
TGTGCCAGCAGCCCTAACGGACAGGGAAGTGAAGCTTTCTTT
CASSPNGQGSEAFF
>TRBJ2-3|TRBV2|-|TRBD1
TGTGCCAGCAGCGAAATGGGACAGGGCTTCACAGATACGCAGTATTTT
CASSEMGQGFTDTQYF
>TRBJ2-7|TRBV5-4|-|TRBD1
TGTGCCAGCAGCTCCGGGACAGGACACTACGAGCAGTACTTC
CASSSGTGHYEQYF
>TRBJ1-1|TRBV2|few|-
TGTGCCAGCAGGGGGGGACGCCAGAACACTGAAGCTTTCTTT
CASRGGRQNTEAFF
>TRBJ2-7|TRBV27|-|-
TGTGCCAGCAGTTTATATGTCAGGGACTCCGAGCAGTACTTC
CASSLYVRDSEQYF
>TRBJ2-1|TRBV5-1|few|-
TGCGCCAGCAGCTTGGCCGGGACCCGCGGCGATGAGCAGTTCTTC
CASSLAGTRGDEQFF
>TRBJ2-7|TRBV19|-|-
TGTGCCAGTATCATATCCAGGGACATCTCCTACGAGCAGTACTTC
CASIISRDISYEQYF
>TRBJ2-1|TRBV6-5|-|-
TGTGCCAGCAGAAGAATCAATGAGCAGTTCTTC
CASRRINEQFF